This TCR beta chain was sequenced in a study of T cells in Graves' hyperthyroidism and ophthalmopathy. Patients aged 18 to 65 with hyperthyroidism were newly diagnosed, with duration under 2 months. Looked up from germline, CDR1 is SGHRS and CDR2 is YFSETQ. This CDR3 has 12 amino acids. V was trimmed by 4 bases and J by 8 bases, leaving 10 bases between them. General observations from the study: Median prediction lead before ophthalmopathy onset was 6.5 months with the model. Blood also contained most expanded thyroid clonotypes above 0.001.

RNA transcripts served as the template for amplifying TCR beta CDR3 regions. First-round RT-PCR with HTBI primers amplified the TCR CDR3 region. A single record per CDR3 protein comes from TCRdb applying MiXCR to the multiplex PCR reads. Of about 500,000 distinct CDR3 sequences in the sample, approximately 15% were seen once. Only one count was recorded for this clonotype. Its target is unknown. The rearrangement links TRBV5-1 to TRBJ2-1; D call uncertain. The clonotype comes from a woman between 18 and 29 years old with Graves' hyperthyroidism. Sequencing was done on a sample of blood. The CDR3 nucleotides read TGCGCCAGCAGCCCCGAGATGGATGAGCAGTTCTTC. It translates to CASSPEMDEQFF.